This TCR beta chain came from a study of CD8+CD57+ T cells in acquired aplastic anemia. The authors sequenced patients whose flow cytometry had shown CD8+CD57+ cell expansion. No therapy was given to patients before blood sampling. This clonotype was counted between two and nine times. The length of the CDR3 is 18 residues. Germline V CDR1 and CDR2: SGHDN, FVKESK. V gave up 4 bases and J gave up 0 bases; unmatched junction bases: 13. Genomic DNA provided the template from which TCR beta VDJ and CDR3 profiles were obtained. TCRdb redid the calling of the reads with MiXCR, one entry per CDR3 protein. The data contain fewer than 250,000 distinct CDR3 sequences, around 43% of them singletons.

The receptor's source is a human donor with aplastic anemia. The V call is TRBV14, the J call TRBJ1-1, with TRBD1 matching 8 bases. Source material: sorted CD4+, CD8+, or CD8+CD57+ T cells (not recorded which) from PBMCs. The chain's CDR3 is CASSRRTGRFFVNTEAFF. The CDR3 DNA is TGTGCCAGCAGCCGCAGGACAGGGAGGTTTTTTGTGAACACTGAAGCTTTCTTT.